Below are 17 T cell receptor beta chains sequenced from a single sample in a study of beta chain features in type 1 diabetes. Findings and caveats of the study: Across all four CD4+ subsets, people with type 1 diabetes showed modestly shorter TCRB CDR3s.

For these receptors, no antigen is known. Every isolated RNA sample was fully reverse transcribed, so sequencing captured expressed TCRB transcripts. Clones were sequenced by immunoSEQ multiplex PCR, and TCRdb holds only the in-frame ones, with some missing. The sample carries hundreds of thousands of clones, around 15% recorded once. The sample taken for sequencing was naive CD4+ T cells from blood. The receptors here all came from a young man with type 1 diabetes.

This chain joins TRBV27 and TRBJ2-7; the D gene is possibly TRBD1 (5 bases). V was pared by 3 bases and J by 1 base, with 22 bases between. The germline gives CDR1 MNHEY, CDR2 SMNVEV (reference sequence). This CDR3 is built from 18 residues. The DNA of the CDR3 is TGTGCCAGCAGTTTTACAGGAGTGAGTTTGGGTGGGTCCTACGAGCAGTACTTC. Protein product: CASSFTGVSLGGSYEQYF.

This clone was observed a few times. The rearrangement links TRBV5-4 to TRBJ2-1, with D uncertain. CDR1 and CDR2 (germline): SGHNT, YYREEE (reference sequence). The CDR3 length is 11 residues. V was cut by 5 bases and J by 5 bases, with 5 bases left in between. CDR3 protein: CASSANNEQFF. In nucleotides, the CDR3 is TGTGCCAGCAGTGCCAACAATGAGCAGTTCTTC. The full variable domain, rest sourced from reference TRBV5-4 and TRBJ2-1, is ETGVTQSPTHLIKTRGQQVTLRCSSQSGHNTVSWYQQALGQGPQFIFQYYREEENGRGNFPPRFSGLQFPNYSSELNVNALELDDSALYLCASSANNEQFFGPGTRLTVL.

This clone was seen more than once but under ten times. The chain links TRBV2 to TRBJ1-2, with 11 bases that match TRBD1. The trim removed 5 bases at V and 6 bases at J, leaving 5 bases unmatched. Germline V CDR1 and CDR2: SNHLY, FYNNEI. The CDR3 extends over 14 amino acids. CDR3: CASSWTGGDDGYTF. CDR3 sequence (DNA): TGTGCCAGCAGTTGGACAGGGGGCGACGATGGCTACACCTTC.

The chain couples TRBV5-1 to TRBJ2-5; D is uncertain. The CDR3 sequence is 14 residues long. Trimming pared 2 bases from V and 5 bases from J, leaving 13 bases between. CDR1 and CDR2 from the germline V gene are SGHRS and YFSETQ. The CDR3 nucleotides are TGCGCCAGCAGCTTCCGGACCATCAGGGAGACCCAGTACTTC. Translating it yields CASSFRTIRETQYF.

J is TRBJ2-3 and V is TRBV20-1; no clear D. Between the trimmed V and J ends, which lost 5 bases and 6 bases, there was a span of 6 bases. This CDR3 contains 10 residues. CDR1 and CDR2 from the germline V gene are DFQATT and SNEGSKA (reference sequence). The CDR3 loop reads CSASEDTQYF. CDR3 bases: TGCAGTGCTTCAGAGGATACGCAGTATTTT.

The chain combines TRBV7-2 with TRBJ2-3, with D unresolved. CDR1 is SGHTA, CDR2 FQGNSA, per germline. The V and J ends lost 4 bases and 7 bases respectively, with 12 bases between them. This CDR3 region has 13 residues. The CDR3 protein is CASSYRARHTQYF. CDR3 DNA sequence: TGTGCCAGCAGCTACCGGGCACGACATACGCAGTATTTT.

This clone was seen only a few times. This chain joins TRBV29-1 and TRBJ2-5; unclear D gene. Deletions cut 4 bases from V and 5 bases from J, with 14 bases between. The germline CDR1 and CDR2 sequences are SQVTM and ANQGSEA. The CDR3 is 13 amino acids. The CDR3 here is CSVGRAPSETQYF. The CDR3 DNA follows: TGCAGCGTTGGTAGGGCCCCTAGTGAGACCCAGTACTTC.

The rearrangement uses TRBV7-2 and TRBJ2-3; D uncertain. Trimming cost V 4 bases and J 6 bases, with 11 bases left between them. The CDR3 is 13 residues long. Germline assignment: CDR1 SGHTA and CDR2 FQGNSA. CDR3: CASSSHVRDTQYF. Written as DNA, the CDR3 is TGTGCCAGCAGCTCCCACGTGCGGGATACGCAGTATTTT.

The rearrangement uses TRBV25-1 and TRBJ1-2; the match to TRBD1 covers 11 bases. CDR1 is MGHDK, CDR2 SYGVNS, per germline. The CDR3 totals 15 residues. Losses at the gene ends were 4 bases for V and 6 bases for J; bases not matched to a gene: 7. The CDR3: CASSGLGQGANGYTF. The CDR3 nucleotides read TGTGCCAGCAGTGGGTTAGGACAGGGGGCAAATGGCTACACCTTC.

This clone was seen only a few times. The chain combines TRBV4-3 with TRBJ2-3, with 10 nucleotides matching TRBD1. This CDR3 is 16 amino acids long. Looked up from germline, CDR1 is LGHNA and CDR2 is YSLEER. The V segment lost 1 base and the J segment 4 bases; nucleotides outside the gene matches: 5. Here the CDR3 reads CASSQGGQGISDTQYF. Here the CDR3 DNA reads TGCGCCAGCAGCCAAGGGGGACAGGGGATCTCAGATACGCAGTATTTT.

This clone occurred a few times. The CDR3 loop is CASSPFPGGEQFF. The DNA of the CDR3 is TGTGCCAGCAGCCCTTTCCCGGGGGGTGAGCAGTTCTTC. The chain couples TRBV7-2 to TRBJ2-1; TRBD2 agrees at 7 bases. V lost 5 bases and J lost 9; bases outside the gene matches: 7. The CDR3 covers 13 residues. The germline V gene has CDR1 SGHTA and CDR2 FQGNSA.

This chain links TRBV7-8 with TRBJ1-6; D is unresolved. V was clipped by 5 bases and J by 7 bases, with 9 bases between them. The CDR3 is made up of 13 amino acids. Germline V lookup: CDR1 SGHVS, CDR2 FQNEAQ. CDR3 sequence: CASSPQENSPLHF. In DNA form, the CDR3 reads TGTGCCAGCAGCCCGCAGGAGAATTCACCCCTCCACTTT. The full variable domain, its missing parts supplied by reference TRBV7-8 and TRBJ1-6, is GAGVSQSPRYKVAKRGQDVALRCDPISGHVSLFWYQQALGQGPEFLTYFQNEAQLDKSGLPSDRFFAERPEGSVSTLKIQRTQQEDSAVYLCASSPQENSPLHFGNGTRLTVT.

This chain joins TRBV25-1 and TRBJ1-6; D unresolved. This CDR3 region has 13 residues. CDR1 is MGHDK and CDR2 is SYGVNS in the germline V gene. Trimming removed 4 bases at V and 8 bases at J, with 9 bases between. In DNA form, the CDR3 reads TGTGCCAGCAGTGTTGGAAGAGATTCACCCCTCCACTTT. It yields the protein CASSVGRDSPLHF.

This clone was observed a handful of times. The chain couples TRBV6-6 to TRBJ1-2; D uncertain. Germline V gene lookup returns CDR1 MNHNY and CDR2 SVGAGI (reference sequence). V gave up 6 bases and J gave up 8 bases, with 10 bases separating them. The CDR3 length is 11 residues. The CDR3 reads CASSQETGYTF. CDR3 coding DNA: TGTGCCAGCAGCCAGGAAACGGGCTACACCTTC.

V gene TRBV11-3 combines with J gene TRBJ2-4; D perhaps matches TRBD1 (5 bases). CDR3 length: 12 amino acids. V was cut by 2 bases and J by 6 bases, with 5 bases left in between. Germline CDR1 SGHNT, CDR2 YENEEA. The DNA of the CDR3 is TGTGCCAGCAGCTTAAGGGGAAACATTCAGTACTTC. Translating gives CASSLRGNIQYF.

The chain has TRBV6-5 and TRBJ2-7, with D possibly being TRBD1 (5 bases). The CDR3 covers 15 residues. V dropped 5 bases and J dropped 2 bases, with 16 bases sitting between them. The germline CDR1 and CDR2 sequences are MNHEY and SVGAGI. Here the CDR3 DNA reads TGTGCCAGCAGTCCCCAGTGGGGCAGGACCTACGAGCAGTACTTC. Its translation is CASSPQWGRTYEQYF.

This clone was counted between two and nine times. The J gene is TRBJ2-1, the V gene TRBV4-1; TRBD2 aligns across 8 bases. With 1 base clipped from V and 5 bases from J, the junction kept 4 bases outside the gene matches. Germline lookup yields CDR1 MGHRA and CDR2 YSYEKL. The CDR3 covers 15 residues. CDR3 bases: TGCGCCAGCAGCCAAGGAGGACTAGCCCACAATGAGCAGTTCTTC. This sequence encodes CASSQGGLAHNEQFF.